The source of this T cell receptor (beta chain) is a study of a mutant IDH1 vaccine in newly diagnosed glioma. On this clone itself: Its antigen is currently unknown.

This table comes from immunoSEQ multiplex PCR, and its TCRdb copy is limited to in-frame clones, with some not included. The repertoire holds 56,000 or so clones, with about three quarters as singletons. Specified time point: week 47, end of study. Vaccination used 300 ug of mutant IDH1 20-mer peptide per dose, with topical imiquimod. V was shortened by 7 bases and J by 6 bases, with 9 bases between the two germline ends. Germline values: CDR1 SEHNR, CDR2 FQNEAQ (reference sequence). The CDR3 loop spans 11 amino acids. The receptor was isolated from a woman in her thirties or forties with glioma. Some clones in this sample may be carry-over from other donors' samples. The chain links TRBV7-9 to TRBJ1-1; D remains unclear. The material was PBMCs, obtained from a glioma patient whose treatment included an IDH1 peptide vaccine. CDR3 amino acids: CASTQAPEAFF. The CDR3 nucleotides read TGTGCCAGCACTCAGGCCCCTGAAGCTTTCTTT.